A selection of T cell receptor beta chains follows, all from one sample in a study of blood T cell repertoires in COVID-19. Assay used: immunoSEQ multiplex PCR; TCRdb lists only in-frame clones, some missing. The data contain tens of thousands of clones, roughly 85% of them seen just once; the ten biggest clones take up more than 9.5%. Sequenced sample: peripheral blood. The source is a human donor in a cohort sampled during active COVID-19. CDR3s include the opening cysteine and the closing phenylalanine or tryptophan. A D gene is named only where the DNA matches it firmly. Size is omitted from some rows. Given values are once, few, many or a class for expanded clones.

v_call: TRBV11-2; d_call: TRBD2; cdr3_length: 19; j_call: TRBJ2-7; clone_size: -; cdr3_nt: TGTGCCAGCAGACGAGGGGGGGGCCCCGGACTAGCGCTCTCCTACGAGCAGTACTTC; cdr3_aa: CASRRGGGPGLALSYEQYF
v_call: TRBV5-1; d_call: TRBD1; cdr3_length: 14; j_call: TRBJ2-7; clone_size: once; cdr3_nt: TGCGCCAGCAGCCGAGGGGACAGGACCTACGAGCAGTACTTC; cdr3_aa: CASSRGDRTYEQYF
v_call: TRBV4-1; d_call: -; cdr3_length: 16; j_call: TRBJ2-1; clone_size: -; cdr3_nt: TGCGCCAGCAGCCAAGAGTCCAGCACGGGCTACAATGAGCAGTTCTTC; cdr3_aa: CASSQESSTGYNEQFF
v_call: TRBV4-1; d_call: TRBD2; cdr3_length: 18; j_call: TRBJ2-7; clone_size: -; cdr3_nt: TGCGCCAGCAGCCAAGTCCCCGGACTAGCGGGACCCACCTACGAGCAGTACTTC; cdr3_aa: CASSQVPGLAGPTYEQYF
v_call: TRBV21-1; d_call: -; cdr3_length: 20; j_call: TRBJ1-5; clone_size: few; cdr3_nt: TGTGCCAGCAGCAGCCGGACAGGGGCGTCCGTTGTAGGTAGCAATCAGCCCCAGCATTTT; cdr3_aa: CASSSRTGASVVGSNQPQHF
v_call: TRBV30; d_call: -; cdr3_length: 12; j_call: TRBJ2-7; clone_size: -; cdr3_nt: TGTGCCTGGAGTGCAGGAGGGAACGAGCAGTACTTC; cdr3_aa: CAWSAGGNEQYF
v_call: TRBV6-2/TRBV6-3; d_call: TRBD1; cdr3_length: 18; j_call: TRBJ2-6; clone_size: -; cdr3_nt: TGTGCCAGCAGCCATCGTCCCGGGACAGGGATCGGGGCCAACGTCCTGACTTTC; cdr3_aa: CASSHRPGTGIGANVLTF
v_call: TRBV4-1; d_call: -; cdr3_length: 18; j_call: TRBJ1-5; clone_size: -; cdr3_nt: TGCGCCAGCAGCCAAGATCAAAAGGCAGGCGCCAGCAATCAGCCCCAGCATTTT; cdr3_aa: CASSQDQKAGASNQPQHF
v_call: TRBV3-1/TRBV3-2; d_call: TRBD1; cdr3_length: 15; j_call: TRBJ2-3; clone_size: -; cdr3_nt: TGTGCCAGCAGCCGCCGACAGGGTTACGCAGATACGCAGTATTTT; cdr3_aa: CASSRRQGYADTQYF
v_call: TRBV6-2/TRBV6-3; d_call: -; cdr3_length: 15; j_call: TRBJ1-6; clone_size: -; cdr3_nt: TGTGCCAGCAGCCGCCCGGGGACTGAGAATTCACCCCTCCACTTT; cdr3_aa: CASSRPGTENSPLHF
v_call: TRBV11-1; d_call: TRBD1; cdr3_length: 15; j_call: TRBJ1-2; clone_size: -; cdr3_nt: TGTGCCAGCAGCCCAAAGACAGGGGGAAGTTATGGCTACACCTTC; cdr3_aa: CASSPKTGGSYGYTF
v_call: TRBV28; d_call: TRBD2; cdr3_length: 14; j_call: TRBJ2-1; clone_size: -; cdr3_nt: TGTGCCACCCACCCCAGCGGGAGTCACGATGAGCAGTTCTTC; cdr3_aa: CATHPSGSHDEQFF
v_call: TRBV9; d_call: -; cdr3_length: 14; j_call: TRBJ2-5; clone_size: -; cdr3_nt: TGTGCCAGCAGCGTAGGGCCAGGAAAAGAGACCCAGTACTTC; cdr3_aa: CASSVGPGKETQYF
v_call: TRBV6-4; d_call: -; cdr3_length: 14; j_call: TRBJ1-4; clone_size: once; cdr3_nt: TGTGCCAGCAGCCGGACAGCAACTAATGAAAAACTGTTTTTT; cdr3_aa: CASSRTATNEKLFF
v_call: TRBV7-3; d_call: -; cdr3_length: 13; j_call: TRBJ2-1; clone_size: -; cdr3_nt: TGTGCCAGCAGCCGACGCTGGGGCGATGAGCAGTTCTTC; cdr3_aa: CASSRRWGDEQFF
v_call: TRBV7-9; d_call: -; cdr3_length: 14; j_call: TRBJ1-4; clone_size: -; cdr3_nt: TGTGCCAGCAGCTTAAAGGCGGAGGGGGAAAAACTGTTTTTT; cdr3_aa: CASSLKAEGEKLFF
v_call: TRBV11-3; d_call: -; cdr3_length: 14; j_call: TRBJ2-1; clone_size: -; cdr3_nt: TGTGCCAGCAGCTCCGGCGGGCCCAACAATGAGCAGTTCTTC; cdr3_aa: CASSSGGPNNEQFF
v_call: TRBV12-3/TRBV12-4; d_call: -; cdr3_length: 12; j_call: TRBJ1-2; clone_size: -; cdr3_nt: TGTGCCAGCAGTCTCGACAGGTCCGGCTACACCTTC; cdr3_aa: CASSLDRSGYTF
v_call: TRBV18; d_call: -; cdr3_length: 15; j_call: TRBJ1-5; clone_size: -; cdr3_nt: TGTGCCAGCTCACCAGCGGGGGGTAGCAATCAGCCCCAGCATTTT; cdr3_aa: CASSPAGGSNQPQHF
v_call: TRBV7-9; d_call: TRBD1; cdr3_length: 15; j_call: TRBJ2-1; clone_size: -; cdr3_nt: TGTGCCAGCAGCGCCCGGGACAGGGGGCAATATGAGCAGTTCTTC; cdr3_aa: CASSARDRGQYEQFF
v_call: TRBV9; d_call: -; cdr3_length: 13; j_call: TRBJ1-2; clone_size: once; cdr3_nt: TGTGCCAGCAGCGTAGAGTCGGGCTATGGCTACACCTTC; cdr3_aa: CASSVESGYGYTF
v_call: TRBV28; d_call: TRBD1; cdr3_length: 15; j_call: TRBJ1-5; clone_size: many; cdr3_nt: TGTGCCAGCAGTTCCACCGGGACAGGATATCAGCCCCAGCATTTT; cdr3_aa: CASSSTGTGYQPQHF
v_call: TRBV9; d_call: TRBD2; cdr3_length: 16; j_call: TRBJ2-1; clone_size: -; cdr3_nt: TGTGCCAGCAGCGTAGAGGGGCGGGGGTCCTACAATGAGCAGTTCTTC; cdr3_aa: CASSVEGRGSYNEQFF
v_call: TRBV7-6; d_call: TRBD2; cdr3_length: 15; j_call: TRBJ2-7; clone_size: -; cdr3_nt: TGTGCCAGCAGCTTAGGAACTAGCGGGCCCTACGAGCAGTACTTC; cdr3_aa: CASSLGTSGPYEQYF
v_call: TRBV6-5; d_call: -; cdr3_length: 14; j_call: TRBJ1-6; clone_size: -; cdr3_nt: TGTGCCACCAGGGATCCGGCGCGGAATTCACCCCTCCACTTT; cdr3_aa: CATRDPARNSPLHF
v_call: TRBV7-3; d_call: TRBD1; cdr3_length: 13; j_call: TRBJ2-7; clone_size: -; cdr3_nt: TGTGCCAGTAGCTTGGGGGACAGTTACGAGCAGTACTTC; cdr3_aa: CASSLGDSYEQYF
v_call: TRBV13; d_call: -; cdr3_length: 14; j_call: TRBJ1-1; clone_size: once; cdr3_nt: TGTGCCAGCAGCACCACTCGGGGGGGCACTGAAGCTTTCTTT; cdr3_aa: CASSTTRGGTEAFF
v_call: TRBV6-5; d_call: -; cdr3_length: 13; j_call: TRBJ2-7; clone_size: -; cdr3_nt: TGTGCCAGCAGTTACAGGAGGGGCTACGAGCAGTACTTC; cdr3_aa: CASSYRRGYEQYF
v_call: TRBV5-1; d_call: -; cdr3_length: 13; j_call: TRBJ2-1; clone_size: -; cdr3_nt: TGCGCCAGCAGCCTCTTAGCGGAATCTGAGCAGTTCTTC; cdr3_aa: CASSLLAESEQFF
v_call: TRBV5-1; d_call: -; cdr3_length: 16; j_call: TRBJ2-1; clone_size: -; cdr3_nt: TGCGCCAGCAGCTTGTCACAGGGCCCACCGACCGATGAGCAGTTCTTC; cdr3_aa: CASSLSQGPPTDEQFF
v_call: TRBV6-5; d_call: -; cdr3_length: 13; j_call: TRBJ2-7; clone_size: -; cdr3_nt: TGTGCCAGCAGCCACCCTAGCTCCTACGAGCAGTACTTC; cdr3_aa: CASSHPSSYEQYF
v_call: TRBV19; d_call: TRBD2; cdr3_length: 15; j_call: TRBJ2-7; clone_size: -; cdr3_nt: TGTGCCAGTAGTATAGCGCCTAGCGGGGTCTACGAGCAGTACTTC; cdr3_aa: CASSIAPSGVYEQYF
v_call: TRBV6-4; d_call: TRBD1; cdr3_length: 15; j_call: TRBJ2-3; clone_size: -; cdr3_nt: TGTGCCAGCAGTGAGGGTGACAGGGGTACAGATACGCAGTATTTT; cdr3_aa: CASSEGDRGTDTQYF
v_call: TRBV14; d_call: TRBD1; cdr3_length: 14; j_call: TRBJ2-5; clone_size: -; cdr3_nt: TGTGCCAGCAGCCGAAACAGGGGGCAAGAGACCCAGTACTTC; cdr3_aa: CASSRNRGQETQYF
v_call: TRBV29-1; d_call: TRBD1; cdr3_length: 16; j_call: TRBJ2-3; clone_size: -; cdr3_nt: TGCAGCGTTGGGGGATCCGGGACAGGTAGCACAGATACGCAGTATTTT; cdr3_aa: CSVGGSGTGSTDTQYF
v_call: TRBV3-1/TRBV3-2; d_call: TRBD1; cdr3_length: 17; j_call: TRBJ2-6; clone_size: -; cdr3_nt: TGTGCCAGCAGCCCCCGACAGGGTAGTTATGGGGCCAACGTCCTGACTTTC; cdr3_aa: CASSPRQGSYGANVLTF
v_call: TRBV19; d_call: -; cdr3_length: 14; j_call: TRBJ1-4; clone_size: -; cdr3_nt: TGTGCCAGTGGGGGGGAAGCAACTAATGAAAAACTGTTTTTT; cdr3_aa: CASGGEATNEKLFF
v_call: TRBV11-2; d_call: TRBD1; cdr3_length: 15; j_call: TRBJ1-2; clone_size: -; cdr3_nt: TGTGCCAGCAGCCCTATACAGGGGGCGAACTATGGCTACACCTTC; cdr3_aa: CASSPIQGANYGYTF
v_call: TRBV28; d_call: TRBD2; cdr3_length: 18; j_call: TRBJ2-3; clone_size: -; cdr3_nt: TGTGCCAGCAGTGACCCGGGACTAGCGGGAGCTACGACAGATACGCAGTATTTT; cdr3_aa: CASSDPGLAGATTDTQYF
v_call: TRBV4-1; d_call: -; cdr3_length: 15; j_call: TRBJ2-2; clone_size: -; cdr3_nt: TGCGCCAGCAGCCCTAGACGGACGAACACCGGGGAGCTGTTTTTT; cdr3_aa: CASSPRRTNTGELFF
v_call: TRBV20-1; d_call: TRBD1; cdr3_length: 13; j_call: TRBJ1-3; clone_size: -; cdr3_nt: TGCAGTGCTAGTAGACAGGGGCCAAACACCATATATTTT; cdr3_aa: CSASRQGPNTIYF
v_call: TRBV28; d_call: -; cdr3_length: 16; j_call: TRBJ1-3; clone_size: -; cdr3_nt: TGTGCCAGCAGTCTCCGGGTGGGGGGGTCTGGAAACACCATATATTTT; cdr3_aa: CASSLRVGGSGNTIYF
v_call: TRBV7-6; d_call: TRBD1; cdr3_length: 17; j_call: TRBJ2-6; clone_size: -; cdr3_nt: TGTGCCAGCAGCCAAGGACAGGGGCGATCTGGGGCCAACGTCCTGACTTTC; cdr3_aa: CASSQGQGRSGANVLTF